Shown below are 21 T cell receptor beta chains from a single sample sequenced in a study of T cells in women clearing cervical HPV infection (dated by TCRdb to between 2018 and 2020). Receptor amplification or capture employed the immunoSEQ multiplex PCR assay. TCRdb carries this immuneACCESS record with in-frame sequences only. Its versions omit some clonotypes, under half of them owing to an unresolved V gene in the studies checked, with the rest unexplained. The sample's table lists a count of 20,000 to 25,000 clones. The ten largest account for around 25% of the sample. The sequencing sample was made of blood buffy coat. The receptors here all came from a woman aged 18 to 75 with a cervical HPV16 infection that either progressed to CIN3+ or cleared (not recorded which).

About this clone: The CDR3 is cut off 3 residues early in the read; its end comes from the germline J gene. The chain uses TRBV10-3 and TRBJ2-7; D not resolved. Germline assignment: CDR1 ENHRY and CDR2 SYGVKD. Trimming removed 3 bases from V and 2 bases from J, with 8 bases in between. The CDR3 sequence is 13 residues long. The CDR3 bases that were read are TGTGCCATCAGTGAAGTCAGAACCTACGAG. Residues: CAISEVRTYE. The full CDR3 protein reads CAISEVRTYEQYF.

About this clone itself: From the germline J gene comes the end of the CDR3, since the read stops 3 residues before it. The chain employs TRBV18 and TRBJ2-2, with D perhaps TRBD1 (5 bases). The CDR3 has 11 residues. Trimming removed 8 bases at V and 6 bases at J, with 7 bases between. Per the germline V gene, CDR1 is KGHSH and CDR2 is LQKENI. The DNA read from the CDR3 is TGTGCCAGCAGGGGTTCCGGGGAG. This sequence encodes CASRGSGE. The complete CDR3 protein is CASRGSGELFF. The variable domain in full, with the rest retrieved from reference TRBV18 and TRBJ2-2, is NAGVMQNPRHLVRRRGQEARLRCSPMKGHSHVYWYRQLPEEGLKFMVYLQKENIIDESGMPKERFSAEFPKEGPSILRIQQVVRGDSAAYFCASRGSGELFFGEGSRLTVL.

As regards this clone: The DNA ends 3 residues before the CDR3 does, and the rest of the CDR3 is filled in from the germline J gene. The rearrangement uses TRBV11-3 and TRBJ1-1, with a tentative D call TRBD1 (6 bases). The V and J ends lost 5 bases and 7 bases respectively, with 20 bases between them. The CDR3 is 15 amino acids. CDR1 and CDR2 from the germline V gene are SGHNT and YENEEA. CDR3 DNA (partial): TGTGCCAGCAGCCCATCCGGACAGATAAAGTTTGAA. Protein: CASSPSGQIKFE. In full, the CDR3 is CASSPSGQIKFEAFF.

On this clone itself: Read data end 3 residues before the CDR3 end; the end is taken from the germline J gene. The rearrangement joins TRBV11-3 to TRBJ1-4; TRBD1 matches 10 bases. This CDR3 spans 14 amino acids. V lost 5 bases and J lost 7; bases outside the gene matches: 4. Germline loops: CDR1 SGHNT, CDR2 YENEEA. The chain's CDR3 is CASSDGTGAEKLFF. The covered CDR3 bases are TGTGCCAGCAGCGATGGGACAGGGGCTGAAAAA. The whole variable domain, remainder taken from reference TRBV11-3 and TRBJ1-4, is EAGVVQSPRYKIIEKKQPVAFWCNPISGHNTLYWYLQNLGQGPELLIRYENEEAVDDSQLPKDRFSAERLKGVDSTLKIQPAELGDSAVYLCASSDGTGAEKLFFGSGTQLSVL.

Points on this clone: The sequence runs out 3 residues before the end of the CDR3; the remainder is reconstructed from the germline J gene. The genes are TRBV19 and TRBJ1-5, with 12 bases matching TRBD1. From germline, CDR1 is LNHDA and CDR2 SQIVND (reference sequence). The CDR3 contains 15 residues. J was trimmed by 7 bases and V by 5 bases; bases with no gene match: 6. CDR3 sequence: CASSSGTGGIQPQHF. CDR3 DNA, as far as it was read: TGTGCCAGTAGTTCCGGGACAGGGGGCATCCAGCCC. Full variable domain (outside the CDR3, taken from reference TRBV19 and TRBJ1-5): DGGITQSPKYLFRKEGQNVTLSCEQNLNHDAMYWYRQDPGQGLRLIYYSQIVNDFQKGDIAEGYSVSREKKESFPLTVTSAQKNPTAFYLCASSSGTGGIQPQHFGDGTRLSIL.

A note on this clone: The CDR3 end falls 3 residues outside the read, so it is completed with the germline J gene. The V call is TRBV5-1, the J call TRBJ2-1; a possible D gene is TRBD1 (6 bases). Deletions cut 7 bases from V and 1 base from J, with 9 bases between. There are 13 residues in the CDR3. Germline V lookup: CDR1 SGHRS, CDR2 YFSETQ. The sequenced CDR3 bases are TGCGCCAGCTACAGGGAGTCCTACAATGAG. Translated, it gives CASYRESYNE. The full-length CDR3 reads as CASYRESYNEQFF.

A note on this clone: The sequenced fragment ends 3 residues before the CDR3 boundary, so the rest is inferred from the germline J gene. The V and J genes are TRBV20-1 and TRBJ2-5; unclear D gene. Trimming left V 0 bases short and J 6 bases short, with 11 bases between. This CDR3 spans 13 amino acids. Germline CDR1 and CDR2: DFQATT and SNEGSKA (reference sequence). The CDR3 loop is CSARDSWAQTQYF. Incomplete CDR3 DNA: TGCAGTGCTAGAGATTCTTGGGCCCAGACC.

Notes on this clone: The read comes to an end 3 residues before the CDR3 does, leaving the germline J gene to fill in the end. V and J are TRBV15 and TRBJ2-7, with D maybe TRBD2 (7 bases). V lost 4 bases and J lost 3, with 16 bases in between. This CDR3 is 15 amino acids long. The germline CDR1 and CDR2 sequences are LNHNV and YYDKDF (reference sequence). The covered CDR3 bases are TGTGCCACCAGCAAAGGGGGAGGGCCGGTCTACGAG. Translation: CATSKGGGPVYE. In full, the CDR3 reads CATSKGGGPVYEQYF.

On this clone itself: Read coverage stops 3 residues before the CDR3 terminus; the germline J gene supplies the remainder. The V gene is TRBV19, the J gene TRBJ2-5; D remains unclear. The CDR3 length is 12 residues. In germline, CDR1 is LNHDA, CDR2 SQIVND (reference sequence). Deletions cut 5 bases from V and 7 bases from J, with 11 bases between. CDR3 loop: CASSFPEVTQYF. CDR3 DNA, as far as it was read: TGTGCCAGTAGTTTCCCCGAGGTGACC.

Note on this clone: Read sequence stops 3 residues before the CDR3 end, and the germline J gene provides the missing end. The chain couples TRBV12-3 or TRBV12-4 to TRBJ1-6; unclear D gene. CDR3 length equals 15 residues. Deletions cut 5 bases from V and 0 bases from J, with 8 bases between. The chain's CDR3 is CASSDTSSYNSPLHF. CDR3 DNA, as far as it was read: TGTGCCAGCAGTGACACCAGCTCCTATAATTCACCC.

In the case of this clone: The read finishes 3 residues shy of the CDR3 end, and the germline J gene is used to complete it. V usage is TRBV7-3 and J usage is TRBJ2-2, with TRBD1 matching over 8 bases. Germline V gene sequence: CDR1 SGHTA, CDR2 FQGTGA. The CDR3 consists of 17 residues. The CDR3: CASSFGTGPSGANVLFF. The covered CDR3 bases are TGTGCCAGCAGCTTTGGGACAGGCCCCTCTGGGGCCAACGTG.

Turning to this clone: The sequence runs out 3 residues before the end of the CDR3; the remainder is reconstructed from the germline J gene. The chain is built from TRBV7-9 and TRBJ1-4, with a tentative D call TRBD1 (6 bases). Germline CDR1 SEHNR, CDR2 FQNEAQ (reference sequence). CDR3 length: 14 amino acids. The germline V and J ends were trimmed by 10 bases and 0 bases, with 12 bases remaining between them. CDR3 loop: CATATGATNEKLFF. The CDR3 bases that were read are TGTGCCACAGCGACAGGAGCAACTAATGAAAAA.

A note on this clone: Read coverage stops 3 residues before the CDR3 terminus; the germline J gene supplies the remainder. The chain combines TRBV5-1 with TRBJ2-1; 10 bases match TRBD2. After removal of 3 bases from V and 9 bases from J, the junction contained 15 bases not matched to a gene. The CDR3 length is 17 residues. In germline, CDR1 is SGHRS, CDR2 YFSETQ. CDR3 bases read: TGCGCCAGCAGCTGGACTACTCTAGCGGGAGAGTTTGGTGAG. Translation: CASSWTTLAGEFGE. The entire CDR3 reads CASSWTTLAGEFGEQFF.

In the case of this clone: The read ends 3 residues before the CDR3 terminus; that terminus is restored from the germline J gene. The chain carries TRBV11-1 and TRBJ1-6, with D hard to call. This CDR3 is 14 amino acids long. Trimming left V 5 bases short and J 5 bases short, with 10 bases between. Germline CDR1 reads SGHAT; CDR2 reads FQDESV (reference sequence). CDR3 DNA (partial): TGTGCCAGCAGCAAAGCGGGAAATAATTCACCC. It specifies CASSKAGNNSP. The whole CDR3 region reads CASSKAGNNSPLHF.

This CDR3 reads CARSLEDFRNTEAFF. The DNA read from the CDR3 is TGTGCCAGAAGCTTGGAGGACTTTCGGAACACTGAA. The rearrangement uses TRBV5-3 and TRBJ1-1; D unresolved. The DNA ends 3 residues before the CDR3 does, and the rest of the CDR3 is filled in from the germline J gene. TRBV5-3 is treated as an ORF (open reading frame) with a function not yet certain. V was cut by 0 bases and J by 1 base, with 10 bases left in between. The CDR3 contains 15 residues.

The part of the CDR3 DNA that was read is TGTGCCAGCAGTGAGTACAGAAACACTGAA. This translates into CASSEYRNTE. In full, the CDR3 reads CASSEYRNTEAFF. The chain is built from TRBV2 and TRBJ1-1; no clear D. The read terminates 3 residues ahead of where the CDR3 ends, so the germline J gene completes it. The CDR3 length is 13 residues. The germline gives CDR1 SNHLY, CDR2 FYNNEI. V was pared by 3 bases and J by 2 bases, with 7 bases between. The full variable domain, its missing parts supplied by reference TRBV2 and TRBJ1-1, is EPEVTQTPSHQVTQMGQEVILRCVPISNHLYFYWYRQILGQKVEFLVSFYNNEISEKSEIFDDQFSVERPDGSNFTLKIRSTKLEDSAMYFCASSEYRNTEAFFGQGTRLTVV.

On this clone itself: Read data end 3 residues before the CDR3 end; the end is taken from the germline J gene. The chain recombines TRBV7-8 with TRBJ1-2, with D perhaps matching TRBD1 (6 bases). This CDR3 has 15 residues. CDR1 and CDR2 (germline): SGHVS, FQNEAQ. The CDR3 spells CASRKKGVESYDYTF. Incomplete CDR3 DNA: TGTGCCAGCAGGAAGAAGGGGGTTGAGTCCTACGAC.

In the case of this clone: The DNA ends 3 residues before the CDR3 does, and the rest of the CDR3 is filled in from the germline J gene. This chain links TRBV2 with TRBJ2-7; a possible D gene is TRBD1 (5 bases). The CDR3 loop spans 13 amino acids. Germline V gives CDR1 SNHLY, CDR2 FYNNEI. Trimming took off 11 bases at V and 5 bases at J, with 19 bases between the two ends. The CDR3 loop reads CALTGKGPDEQYF. CDR3 DNA, as far as it was read: TGTGCCCTAACAGGTAAAGGCCCGGACGAG.

Note on this clone: The sequence runs out 3 residues before the end of the CDR3; the remainder is reconstructed from the germline J gene. The chain combines TRBV10-3 with TRBJ2-5; D possibly corresponds to TRBD1 (6 bases). Germline CDR1 is ENHRY and CDR2 is SYGVKD. The CDR3 sequence is 15 residues long. V lost 7 bases and J 1 base, leaving 16 bases between the germline ends. The part of the CDR3 DNA that was read is TGTGCCATCATGGGTACAGGGTCAGGCCAAGAGACC. This sequence encodes CAIMGTGSGQET. The whole CDR3 region reads CAIMGTGSGQETQYF.

Notes on this clone: The CDR3 end lies 3 residues beyond the end of the read and is filled in from the germline J gene. This chain joins TRBV18 and TRBJ1-2; 7 bases line up with TRBD1. The germline gives CDR1 KGHSH, CDR2 LQKENI. The length of the CDR3 is 17 residues. V lost 6 bases to trimming and J lost 2 bases; unmatched junction nucleotides: 15. The CDR3 loop reads CASSDYITGQKNYGYTF. CDR3 DNA, as far as it was read: TGTGCCAGCTCCGATTATATAACGGGACAGAAAAACTATGGC.

As regards this clone: The read halts 3 residues ahead of the CDR3 end, with the missing end drawn from the germline J gene. The chain combines TRBV5-6 with TRBJ2-7; TRBD1 matches at 7 bases. V shed 3 bases and J 3 bases; nucleotides not matched to a gene: 3. The length of the CDR3 is 13 residues. Germline lookup yields CDR1 SGHDT and CDR2 YYEEEE. The sequenced CDR3 bases are TGTGCCAGCAGCTGGGGGACAGACTACGAG. This gives the protein CASSWGTDYE. Given in full, the CDR3 is CASSWGTDYEQYF.